The 15 T cell receptor beta chains in this list originate from one sample, sequenced in a study of CD8+CD57+ T cells in acquired aplastic anemia. Profiling that covered TCR beta VDJ and CDR3 relied on genomic DNA as its template. TCRdb independently ran MiXCR on the reads; one entry per CDR3 protein. The table records approximately 200,000 distinct CDR3 sequences, around 63% of them present only once. The sequencing sample was made of sorted CD4+, CD8+, or CD8+CD57+ T cells (not recorded which) from PBMCs. The origin of the receptors is a human donor in good health.

V and J are TRBV20-1 and TRBJ2-7; a weak D match, TRBD1 (6 bases). Germline V gene data show CDR1 as DFQATT and CDR2 as SNEGSKA (reference sequence). V was pared by 6 bases and J by 1 base, with 13 bases between. The CDR3 spans 13 residues. Here the CDR3 reads CSADYRDSYEQYF. CDR3 DNA: TGCAGTGCGGATTACAGGGATTCCTACGAGCAGTACTTC.

About this clonotype itself: At one boundary the junction diverges from the germline segment, which might be a read error. This rearrangement joins TRBV9 to TRBJ2-7, with D perhaps TRBD1 (6 bases). The length of the CDR3 is 14 residues. Germline V gene sequence: CDR1 SGDLS, CDR2 YYNGEE. CDR3 in amino acids: CASSVTDSSYERYF. Written as DNA, the CDR3 is TGTGCCAGCAGCGTAACGGACAGCTCCTACGAGCGGTACTTC.

The chain joins TRBV2 to TRBJ1-2; 8 nucleotides line up with TRBD1. This CDR3 has 15 amino acids. Germline loops: CDR1 SNHLY, CDR2 FYNNEI. Trimming removed 8 bases from V and 4 bases from J; junction bases left unmatched: 12. The CDR3 DNA follows: TGTGCCAGCGGGGGGGCAGGGGGCTTTGCCTATGGCTACACCTTC. This translates into CASGGAGGFAYGYTF.

For the CDR3, the DNA is TGTGCCACCAGCAGAGCATTGGCTGGAAACACCATATATTTT. This sequence encodes CATSRALAGNTIYF. The chain combines TRBV15 with TRBJ1-3; D is unresolved. The germline V and J ends were trimmed by 1 base and 2 bases, with 6 bases remaining between them. The CDR3 runs to 14 residues. Germline CDR1 LNHNV, CDR2 YYDKDF (reference sequence).

This CDR3 is CSARAGQGLDEQYF. CDR3 nucleotide sequence: TGCAGTGCTAGAGCGGGACAGGGGCTCGACGAGCAGTACTTC. The V call is TRBV20-1, the J call TRBJ2-7; 10 bases agree with TRBD1. V trimming: 1 base; J trimming: 5 bases; junction bases outside the gene matches: 5. The germline CDR1 and CDR2 sequences are DFQATT and SNEGSKA (reference sequence). This CDR3 is built from 14 residues.

This clonotype was observed once. The V and J genes are TRBV25-1 and TRBJ1-4, with D hard to call. The CDR3 is 17 residues long. CDR1 is MGHDK and CDR2 is SYGVNS in the germline V gene. V was cut by 0 bases and J by 0 bases, with 11 bases left in between. The CDR3 is CASSEYPGSATNEKLFF. CDR3 DNA sequence: TGTGCCAGCAGTGAATATCCGGGTTCGGCAACTAATGAAAAACTGTTTTTT.

The chain employs TRBV7-2 and TRBJ2-7; 7 bases line up with TRBD2. CDR1 SGHTA and CDR2 FQGNSA come from the germline V gene. The CDR3 has 12 residues. V lost 5 bases and J lost 7; bases outside the gene matches: 5. The CDR3 loop is CASSPYGGEQYF. DNA of the CDR3: TGTGCCAGCAGCCCGTACGGGGGGGAGCAGTACTTC.

CDR3 sequence: CSAGGQSSYEQYF. The CDR3 DNA is TGCAGTGCTGGCGGACAGTCCTCCTACGAGCAGTACTTC. The rearrangement links TRBV20-1 to TRBJ2-7; a possible D gene is TRBD1 (6 bases). V was pared by 5 bases and J by 0 bases, with 11 bases between. Per the germline V gene, CDR1 is DFQATT and CDR2 is SNEGSKA (reference sequence). This CDR3 has 13 residues.

The chain joins TRBV10-2 to TRBJ2-7; 8 nucleotides align to TRBD1. J lost 1 base, V lost 0 bases, and 2 bases had no gene match. The CDR3 length is 15 residues. In germline, CDR1 is WSHSY, CDR2 SAAADI. As DNA, the CDR3 is TGCGCCAGCAGTGAGTCCGGACAGGGATCCTACGAGCAGTACTTC. It translates to CASSESGQGSYEQYF.

This clonotype was counted once. The chain combines TRBV15 with TRBJ2-1; D unclear. The V and J ends lost 8 bases and 2 bases respectively, with 10 bases between them. CDR1 LNHNV and CDR2 YYDKDF come from the germline V gene (reference sequence). This CDR3 contains 13 residues. CDR3 region: CATAQFPYNEQFF. CDR3 bases: TGTGCCACCGCACAGTTTCCCTACAATGAGCAGTTCTTC.

The table lists this clonotype with many counts. V gene TRBV5-1 combines with J gene TRBJ2-1; 11 bases are a match to TRBD2. This CDR3 spans 17 amino acids. The junction had 10 bases not matched to a gene; V was cut back by 4 bases and J by 4 bases. From germline, CDR1 is SGHRS and CDR2 YFSETQ. The CDR3 region is CASSPDSRTSGYNEQFF. As DNA, the CDR3 is TGCGCCAGCAGCCCAGACTCTCGGACTAGCGGGTACAATGAGCAGTTCTTC.

This clonotype occurred many times. The J gene is TRBJ1-5, the V gene TRBV7-8; D might be TRBD1 (6 bases). This CDR3 is 16 amino acids long. Germline CDR1 and CDR2: SGHVS and FQNEAQ. Trimming cost V 5 bases and J 0 bases, with 14 bases left between them. As DNA, the CDR3 is TGTGCCAGCAGCCCTAAAACAGGGCTTAGCAATCAGCCCCAGCATTTT. This encodes CASSPKTGLSNQPQHF.

The V gene is TRBV7-8, the J gene TRBJ1-2, with D possibly being TRBD1 (5 bases). The CDR3 extends over 14 amino acids. The V end was cut by 1 base, the J end by 5 bases, with 11 bases between. Germline assignment: CDR1 SGHVS and CDR2 FQNEAQ. The CDR3, as DNA: TGTGCCAGCAGCTTAGAGCCAGGGTTATATGGCTACACCTTC. Amino acids: CASSLEPGLYGYTF.

V gene TRBV20-1 combines with J gene TRBJ2-7, with TRBD1 as a possible D gene (6 bases). Germline CDR1 reads DFQATT; CDR2 reads SNEGSKA (reference sequence). There are 12 residues in the CDR3. Trimming cost V 3 bases and J 5 bases, with 11 bases left between them. CDR3 DNA: TGCAGTGCTAGGGGGGCAGGCCACGAGCAGTACTTC. It specifies CSARGAGHEQYF.

This clonotype was seen once. With a much larger clone just one base away, this may be a read error. The CDR3 end shows no conserved phenylalanine or tryptophan, and so a read error is likely. The rearrangement joins TRBV4-1 to TRBJ1-3; D not certain. CDR3 length: 14 amino acids. The ends were cut back, 0 bases at V and 1 base at J, with 4 bases in the middle. In germline, CDR1 is MGHRA, CDR2 YSYEKL. CDR3 region: CASSQDNSGNTIYS. CDR3 in DNA: TGCGCCAGCAGCCAAGATAATTCTGGAAACACCATATATTCT.